Presented here are 13 T cell receptor beta chains from one specimen sequenced in a study of T cells after yellow fever vaccination. TCRdb reprocessed the 5' RACE reads via MiXCR and lists one record per CDR3 protein. The sample consists of some 320,000 distinct CDR3 sequences, around 8.6% of them appearing once. Source: CD4+ T cells sorted from PBMCs, taken 5 days after the yellow fever booster vaccination. These receptors came from a man between 18 and 29 years old who received the YFV17D yellow fever vaccine.

This clonotype was counted only a few times. The J gene is TRBJ2-5, the V gene TRBV5-4, with 7 bases aligning to TRBD2. Trimming took 3 bases from V and 4 from J; bases not matched to a gene: 9. The germline CDR1 and CDR2 sequences are SGHNT and YYREEE (reference sequence). This CDR3 has 15 amino acids. The CDR3 coding sequence is TGTGCCAGCAGCTGGGGAGCTAGCGGTACAGAGACCCAGTACTTC. Its translation: CASSWGASGTETQYF.

The chain has TRBV4-1 and TRBJ2-1; possible D gene TRBD2, 6 bases. V gave up 1 base and J gave up 4 bases, with 11 bases separating them. Germline CDR1 is MGHRA and CDR2 is YSYEKL. This CDR3 has 15 amino acids. This chain's CDR3 is CASSQGSGPYNEQFF. The CDR3 DNA reads TGCGCCAGCAGCCAAGGGAGCGGGCCTTACAATGAGCAGTTCTTC.

The gene calls are TRBV7-9 and TRBJ2-5, with 11 bases identical to TRBD2. V was clipped by 6 bases and J by 5 bases; unmatched bases: 5. This CDR3 comprises 14 residues. Germline CDR1 is SEHNR and CDR2 is FQNEAQ (reference sequence). CDR3 region: CASRGLAASETQYF. Written as DNA, the CDR3 is TGTGCCAGCAGGGGACTAGCGGCCAGCGAGACCCAGTACTTC.

The chain is built from TRBV7-9 and TRBJ1-1; D is unclear. Trimming removed 1 base from V and 10 bases from J, with 16 bases in between. CDR1 and CDR2 (germline): SEHNR, FQNEAQ (reference sequence). The CDR3 is 14 residues long. CDR3 bases: TGTGCCAGCAGCTTAGTTCCCCACGGGCTCGGAGCTTTCTTT. This encodes CASSLVPHGLGAFF. The full variable domain, in which reference TRBV7-9 and TRBJ1-1 provide the parts outside the CDR3, is DTGVSQNPRHKITKRGQNVTFRCDPISEHNRLYWYRQTLGQGPEFLTYFQNEAQLEKSRLLSDRFSAERPKGSFSTLEIQRTEQGDSAMYLCASSLVPHGLGAFFGQGTRLTVV.

The chain carries TRBV25-1 and TRBJ2-1, with TRBD2 matching over 11 bases. Germline loops: CDR1 MGHDK, CDR2 SYGVNS. The V and J ends lost 0 bases and 8 bases, in that order; junction bases with no gene match: 9. This CDR3 region has 17 residues. The CDR3 DNA is TGTGCCAGCAGTGAATATGGAAATCCGGGACTAGCGGATGAGCAGTTCTTC. This sequence encodes CASSEYGNPGLADEQFF.

The chain combines TRBV19 with TRBJ1-2; 7 nucleotides line up with TRBD1. V dropped 4 bases and J dropped 5; count of bases not matched to a gene: 7. Germline CDR1 is LNHDA and CDR2 is SQIVND (reference sequence). This CDR3 is built from 14 residues. The CDR3 DNA sequence: TGTGCCAGTAGTACAGCGGGACAGTTTTATGGCTACACCTTC. It yields the protein CASSTAGQFYGYTF.

This clonotype has more than one count but fewer than ten. V is TRBV20-1 and J is TRBJ2-4; weak D call: TRBD1 (5 bases). CDR1 is DFQATT, CDR2 SNEGSKA, per germline (reference sequence). Trimming took 4 bases from V and 0 from J, leaving 7 bases between them. The CDR3 consists of 13 residues. CDR3 bases: TGCAGTGCTACAGGGTTAGCCAAAAACATTCAGTACTTC. Translating it yields CSATGLAKNIQYF.

This clonotype was counted between two and nine times. The V call is TRBV2, the J call TRBJ2-7, with D possibly TRBD1 on 6 matching bases. The germline V and J ends were trimmed by 5 bases and 3 bases, with 11 bases remaining between them. Germline V CDR1 and CDR2: SNHLY, FYNNEI. This CDR3 region has 13 residues. The CDR3: CASSRDTFYEQYF. The CDR3 DNA follows: TGTGCCAGCAGTAGGGACACCTTCTACGAGCAGTACTTC.

This clonotype was seen at least ten times. The chain joins TRBV25-1 to TRBJ2-3, with D perhaps given as TRBD1 or TRBD2 (5 bases each). This CDR3 is built from 16 residues. The germline CDR1 and CDR2 sequences are MGHDK and SYGVNS. Deletions cut 0 bases from V and 6 bases from J, with 16 bases between. The CDR3 nucleotides are TGTGCCAGCAGTGAATATTTGGGGGAGCCCCGGGATACGCAGTATTTT. Translated, it gives CASSEYLGEPRDTQYF.

The table lists this clonotype with a few counts. This rearrangement joins TRBV4-3 to TRBJ2-3; no clear D. Trimming shortened V by 0 bases and J by 3 bases, and 7 bases separated the two germline ends. CDR3 size: 14 residues. Per the germline V gene, CDR1 is LGHNA and CDR2 is YSLEER. The CDR3 sequence is CASSQDSRTDTQYF. DNA for the CDR3: TGCGCCAGCAGCCAAGATTCCCGGACAGATACGCAGTATTTT.

This clonotype turned up a few times. The chain joins TRBV7-2 to TRBJ2-3; D unresolved. V dropped 2 bases and J dropped 1 base, with 16 bases sitting between them. There are 17 residues in the CDR3. Germline CDR1 and CDR2: SGHTA and FQGNSA. The CDR3 is CASSLNPPTLGTDTQYF. CDR3 coding DNA: TGTGCCAGCAGCTTAAATCCCCCGACCCTCGGCACAGATACGCAGTATTTT.

This sequence joins TRBV24-1 and TRBJ2-5; TRBD2 agrees at 10 bases. This CDR3 has 14 amino acids. CDR1 KGHDR and CDR2 SFDVKD come from the germline V gene. The V gene end was trimmed by 7 bases and the J gene end by 1 base; junction bases not matched to a gene: 2. As DNA, the CDR3 is TGTGCCACCAGCCTAGCGGGGGTCCAAGAGACCCAGTACTTC. It encodes CATSLAGVQETQYF.

This clonotype was seen only a few times. This sequence joins TRBV18 and TRBJ1-2; D unclear. With 4 bases removed from V and 3 bases from J, the gap between germline ends came to 15 bases. From germline, CDR1 is KGHSH and CDR2 LQKENI. The CDR3 sequence is 15 residues long. The CDR3 sequence: CASSQSSLQDYGYTF. CDR3 in DNA: TGTGCCAGCTCACAAAGCTCACTCCAGGACTATGGCTACACCTTC.